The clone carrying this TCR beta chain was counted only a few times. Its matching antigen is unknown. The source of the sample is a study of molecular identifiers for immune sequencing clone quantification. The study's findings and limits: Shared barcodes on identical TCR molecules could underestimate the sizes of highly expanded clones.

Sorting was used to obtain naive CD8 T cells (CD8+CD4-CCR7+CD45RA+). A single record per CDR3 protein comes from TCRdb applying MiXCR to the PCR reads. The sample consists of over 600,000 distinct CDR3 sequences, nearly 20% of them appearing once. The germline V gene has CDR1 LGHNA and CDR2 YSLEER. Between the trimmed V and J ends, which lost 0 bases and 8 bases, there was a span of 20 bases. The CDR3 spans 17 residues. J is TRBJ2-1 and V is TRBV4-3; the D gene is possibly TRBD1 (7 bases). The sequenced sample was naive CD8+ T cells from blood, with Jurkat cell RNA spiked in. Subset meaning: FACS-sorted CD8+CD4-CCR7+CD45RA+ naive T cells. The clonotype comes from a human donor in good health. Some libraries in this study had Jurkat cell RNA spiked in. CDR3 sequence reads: CASSQDRGRGGWDEQFF. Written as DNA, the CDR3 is TGCGCCAGCAGCCAAGATAGGGGGCGAGGGGGGTGGGATGAGCAGTTCTTC.